This T cell receptor beta chain was recorded in a study of T cell responses to AZD1222 COVID-19 vaccine. As regards this clone: Antigen unknown.

TCRdb's copy holds only in-frame clones and misses some; the assay was immunoSEQ multiplex PCR. The sample holds 90,000 to 150,000 clones, 80% to 90% seen once. Trimming stripped 3 bases from V and 2 bases from J, with 10 bases between. The CDR3 consists of 14 residues. Per the germline V gene, CDR1 is DFQATT and CDR2 is SNEGSKA (reference sequence). Study-level results: Nearly half of spike-specific TCRs reportedly target unmutated variant regions. Donors skewed white British and female; clonal diversity was possibly underestimated. Every sample of the repertoires postdated the peak T cell response.

The chain employs TRBV20-1 and TRBJ2-2; D is undetermined. This TCR derives from an adult in good health. This specimen was peripheral blood, taken on day 0 of AZD1222 vaccination. In DNA form, the CDR3 reads TGCAGTGCTAGTATCCAGCAAAACACCGGGGAGCTGTTTTTT. It is translated as CSASIQQNTGELFF.